The next 2 T cell receptor beta chains were all read from a single sample in a study of cytomegalovirus exposure and HLA in healthy donors. Primers: 60 Vbeta forward and 13 Jbeta reverse. Measured with immunoSEQ multiplex PCR; TCRdb has only the in-frame clones, and not every one. The sample lists tens of thousands of clones, approximately 74% occurring once. The sample comprised PBMCs. The receptors here all came from a woman aged 30 to 39 in good health and CMV-seropositive.

The rearrangement links TRBV7-3 to TRBJ1-2; 7 positions match TRBD1. V gave up 6 bases and J gave up 8 bases; unmatched junction bases: 9. Germline loops: CDR1 SGHTA, CDR2 FQGTGA. The CDR3 covers 13 residues. The CDR3: CASSHQGGDGYTF. In DNA, the CDR3 is TGTGCCAGCAGTCACCAGGGGGGAGACGGCTACACCTTC.

The sample holds a few counts of this clone. This CDR3 is CASSPAGGNEQFF. The CDR3 DNA reads as TGTGCCAGCAGCCCCGCCGGGGGCAATGAGCAGTTCTTC. This rearrangement joins TRBV7-6 to TRBJ2-1, with D maybe TRBD2 (6 bases). V was clipped by 5 bases and J by 6 bases, with 11 bases between them. This CDR3 comprises 13 residues. Looked up from germline, CDR1 is SGHVS and CDR2 is FNYEAQ.